This T cell receptor (beta chain) was captured in a study of T cells in Graves' hyperthyroidism and ophthalmopathy. This clonotype appeared many times. The TCR beta CDR3 regions underwent amplification using RNA transcripts as the source. The HTBI set primed first-round TCR CDR3 RT-PCR. TCRdb passed the multiplex PCR reads through MiXCR, listing each CDR3 protein once. Counted here are approximately 430,000 distinct CDR3 sequences, roughly 14% occurring once; the ten biggest clones make up roughly 15%. The sequence came from a woman under 30 with Graves' hyperthyroidism. The sequenced sample was blood.

Here the CDR3 reads CSGAPLAGVADTQYF. CDR3 coding DNA: TGCAGTGGGGCTCCGCTAGCGGGAGTCGCAGATACGCAGTATTTT. The genes are TRBV20-1 and TRBJ2-3; TRBD2 aligns across 10 bases. With 7 bases clipped from V and 4 bases from J, the junction kept 11 bases outside the gene matches. The CDR3 is 15 residues long. Germline V gene lookup returns CDR1 DFQATT and CDR2 SNEGSKA (reference sequence).